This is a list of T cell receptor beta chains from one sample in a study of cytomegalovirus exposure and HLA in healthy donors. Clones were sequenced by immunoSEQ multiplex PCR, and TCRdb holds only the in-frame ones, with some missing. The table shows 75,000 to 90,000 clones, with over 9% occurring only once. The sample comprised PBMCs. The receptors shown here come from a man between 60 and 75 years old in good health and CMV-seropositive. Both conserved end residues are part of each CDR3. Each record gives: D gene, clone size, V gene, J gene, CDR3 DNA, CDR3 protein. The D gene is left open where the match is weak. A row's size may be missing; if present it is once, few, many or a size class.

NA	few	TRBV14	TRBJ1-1	TGTGCCAGCAGCCAAGCGAGGTTAAACACTGAAGCTTTCTTT	CASSQARLNTEAFF
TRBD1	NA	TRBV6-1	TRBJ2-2	TGTGCCAGCAGTGAACGGCTTGGGGGACAGGGACCTTCGAACACCGGGGAGCTGTTTTTT	CASSERLGGQGPSNTGELFF
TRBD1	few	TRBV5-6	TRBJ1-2	TGTGCCAGCCGGTGGACAGGGGGCGACTATGGCTACACCTTC	CASRWTGGDYGYTF
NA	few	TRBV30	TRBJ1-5	TGTGCCTGGAGTCTGGGTCGAGGCGGCAATCAGCCCCAGCATTTT	CAWSLGRGGNQPQHF
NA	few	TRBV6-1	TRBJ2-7	TGTGCCAGCAGTGAATCCCGGGGCTACGAGCAGTACTTC	CASSESRGYEQYF
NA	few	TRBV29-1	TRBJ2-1	TGCAGCGTTGAAGATCGGCGGGGGCCCTACAATGAGCAGTTCTTC	CSVEDRRGPYNEQFF
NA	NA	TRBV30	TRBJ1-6	TGTGCCTGGAGTGTAAACTCGACACCCCTCCACTTT	CAWSVNSTPLHF
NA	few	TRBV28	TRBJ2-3	TGTGCCAGCAGTTTAGCGGGCCCTAGAACAGATACGCAGTATTTT	CASSLAGPRTDTQYF
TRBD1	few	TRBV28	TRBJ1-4	TGTGCCAGCAGTTTATGGACAGGGAATAATGAAAAACTGTTTTTT	CASSLWTGNNEKLFF
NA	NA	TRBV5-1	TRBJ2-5	TGCGCCAGCAGCTTGACAGGTGGACAAGAGACCCAGTACTTC	CASSLTGGQETQYF
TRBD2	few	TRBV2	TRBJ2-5	TGTGCCAGCAGCCCGGGTTCTAGCGGGGGCCTAGAGACCCAGTACTTC	CASSPGSSGGLETQYF
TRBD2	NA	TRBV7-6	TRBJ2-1	TGTGCCAGCAGCTTATTGGTACGGGAGGAGGCTGAGCAGTTCTTC	CASSLLVREEAEQFF
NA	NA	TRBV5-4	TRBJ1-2	TGTGCCAGCAGTCGGGCGGGGGCGGGCTATGGCTACACCTTC	CASSRAGAGYGYTF
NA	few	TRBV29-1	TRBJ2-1	TGCAGCGTTGACCAAGCTGAGCAGTTCTTC	CSVDQAEQFF
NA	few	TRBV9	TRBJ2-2	TGTGCCAGCGGGGGAGGTTCCGGGGAGCTGTTTTTT	CASGGGSGELFF
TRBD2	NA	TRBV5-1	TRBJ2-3	TGCGCCAGCAGCTTGGTGGCGGGAGCTAGCACAGATACGCAGTATTTT	CASSLVAGASTDTQYF
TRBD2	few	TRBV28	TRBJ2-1	TGTGCCAGCAGTTTATTAACTAGCGGGAGCAAGGAGCAGTTCTTC	CASSLLTSGSKEQFF
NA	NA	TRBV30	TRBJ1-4	TGCGCGGGGGGCGAGGAAAAACTGTTTTTT	CAGGEEKLFF
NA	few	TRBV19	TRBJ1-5	TGTGCCAGTAGTCCGATTCAGGGGAGCAATCAGCCCCAGCATTTT	CASSPIQGSNQPQHF
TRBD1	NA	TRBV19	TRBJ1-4	TGTGCCAGTCATGGGACAGTCCACAATGAAAAACTGTTTTTT	CASHGTVHNEKLFF
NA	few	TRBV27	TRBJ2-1	TGTGCCAGCAGTACTTTAGCGCCCTCGGACAATGAGCAGTTCTTC	CASSTLAPSDNEQFF
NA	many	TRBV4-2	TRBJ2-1	TGTGCCAGCAGCCAAGATCCGGAGAGCTCCTACAATGAGCAGTTCTTC	CASSQDPESSYNEQFF
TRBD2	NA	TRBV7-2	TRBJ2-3	TGTGCCAGCAGCACCCGGACTAGCGGGAGAGTGGATACGCAGTATTTT	CASSTRTSGRVDTQYF